The rows below give T cell receptor beta chains drawn from one sample of a study of cytomegalovirus exposure and HLA in healthy donors. Sequencing used immunoSEQ multiplex PCR; TCRdb keeps in-frame clones, though not all of them. The sample records about 160,000 clones, 85% being singletons. The specimen was PBMCs. These receptors were collected from a man aged 25 to 40 in good health and CMV-seropositive. The CDR3 runs from the conserved cysteine through the conserved F or W. The order of the fields is CDR3 length, clone size, D gene, V gene, J gene, CDR3 DNA, CDR3 protein. A D gene is named only where the DNA matches it firmly. Size is omitted from some rows. Given values are once, few, many or a class for expanded clones.

13	.	TRBD1	TRBV2	TRBJ1-6	TGTGCCAGCAGACCGGACAGGGGATCACCCCTCCACTTT	CASRPDRGSPLHF
13	.	.	TRBV19	TRBJ2-7	TGTGCCAGTATTCCCGGGAGTTCCTACGAGCAGTACTTC	CASIPGSSYEQYF
14	.	TRBD1	TRBV27	TRBJ2-7	TGTGCCAGCAGTCTCTACGACAGGGCGAGGGAGCAGTATTTC	CASSLYDRAREQYF
15	.	TRBD2	TRBV27	TRBJ2-2	TGTGCCAGCAGTTCAGCGGGGCGGGGGGCCGGGGAGCTGTTTTTT	CASSSAGRGAGELFF
15	.	TRBD1	TRBV19	TRBJ1-5	TGTGCCAGTAATCGACAGGGATGGGGTAGTCAGCCCCAGCATTTT	CASNRQGWGSQPQHF
14	.	.	TRBV7-9	TRBJ2-5	TGTGCCAGCAGCTTTGAGGGCGGCCAAGAGACCCAGTACTTC	CASSFEGGQETQYF
14	.	.	TRBV27	TRBJ2-5	TGTGCCAGCAGTACAGGGGGGGTCCAAGAGACCCAGTACTTC	CASSTGGVQETQYF
15	.	.	TRBV7-2	TRBJ2-1	TGTGCCAGCAGCTCGCAAGGGGTATCAACCAATGAGCAGTTCTTC	CASSSQGVSTNEQFF
13	once	.	TRBV19	TRBJ1-2	TGTGCCAGTCACAGTAGGGGTAACTATGGCTACACCTTC	CASHSRGNYGYTF
15	.	.	TRBV6-6	TRBJ1-2	TGTGCCAGCAGTTACGGTGGCAGGGCTAACTATGGCTACACCTTC	CASSYGGRANYGYTF
15	.	.	TRBV7-2	TRBJ1-5	TGTGCCAGCAGCTTAAATGGACAAAGCAATCAGCCCCAGCATTTT	CASSLNGQSNQPQHF
16	.	TRBD1	TRBV6-4	TRBJ1-1	TGTGCCAGCATCCTTCCGGTGGAGGGGGCGAACACTGAAGCTTTCTTT	CASILPVEGANTEAFF
12	.	TRBD2	TRBV29-1	TRBJ2-1	TGCAGCGCCCCACTAGCGATCGGTGAGCAGTTCTTC	CSAPLAIGEQFF
16	.	TRBD2	TRBV9	TRBJ2-1	TGTGCCAGCAGCGCTCCCGGGGGGAACACCTACAATGAGCAGTTCTTC	CASSAPGGNTYNEQFF
15	few	.	TRBV18	TRBJ1-6	TGTGCCAGCTCCCCCCCCGGGACAAGGTGGACACCCCTCCACTTT	CASSPPGTRWTPLHF
17	once	.	TRBV14	TRBJ2-2	TGTGCCAGCAGCCAAGCGTTCACAGGGAGGGGCACCGGGGAGCTGTTTTTT	CASSQAFTGRGTGELFF
14	once	.	TRBV4-1	TRBJ1-1	TGCGCCAGCAGCCTTGATATCGGGGTCTCTGAAGCTTTCTTT	CASSLDIGVSEAFF
13	few	.	TRBV6-6	TRBJ1-2	TGTGCCAGCAGCGGTGGAGGTTTCTATGGCTACACCTTC	CASSGGGFYGYTF
16	.	.	TRBV7-9	TRBJ1-2	TGTGCCAGCAGCCTTTCTGCCGGGAGTTCATCTTATGGCTACACCTTC	CASSLSAGSSSYGYTF
16	.	.	TRBV4-3	TRBJ1-2	TGCGCCAGCAGGCCAAGATTGAATCGAGGAGATTATGGCTACACCTTC	CASRPRLNRGDYGYTF
15	.	.	TRBV9	TRBJ2-3	TGTGCCAGCAGCGTGAGCGGCCCTAGCACAGATACGCAGTATTTT	CASSVSGPSTDTQYF
13	few	.	TRBV19	TRBJ2-7	TGTGCCAGTAGCCAACTAGGGTTCGGCTTGCGGTACTTC	CASSQLGFGLRYF
15	.	.	TRBV9	TRBJ2-6	TGTGCCAGCAGCGTAGAGAGGGTAGGGGCCAACGTCCTGACTTTC	CASSVERVGANVLTF
14	.	TRBD1	TRBV12-5	TRBJ1-4	TGTGCTAGTGGTTTGGGGACAGGGGGCGAAAAACTGTTTTTT	CASGLGTGGEKLFF
16	.	.	TRBV19	TRBJ1-6	TGTGCCAGTAGTATACAGACAGGCTCCTATAATTCACCCCTCCACTTT	CASSIQTGSYNSPLHF
17	.	TRBD2	TRBV7-3	TRBJ2-1	TGTGCCAGCAGCTTCGCCGGGCCAGCGGGGGGGCGCAATGAGCAGTTCTTC	CASSFAGPAGGRNEQFF
14	.	.	TRBV6-6	TRBJ1-1	TGTGCCAGCAGTTTTCAGGCGCTGAACACTGAAGCTTTCTTT	CASSFQALNTEAFF
14	.	.	TRBV29-1	TRBJ2-3	TGCAGCGTTCCAACCATCGGACAGACAGATACGCAGTATTTT	CSVPTIGQTDTQYF
15	.	TRBD1	TRBV6-5	TRBJ2-7	TGTGCCAGCAGACACCGGGACAGGTTTTCCTACGAGCAGTACTTC	CASRHRDRFSYEQYF
14	.	.	TRBV19	TRBJ2-7	TGTGCCAGTAGTATAGAGAAAGGGGGCTACGAGCAGTACTTC	CASSIEKGGYEQYF
17	once	TRBD1	TRBV12-5	TRBJ1-4	TGTGCTAGTGGTGTCGGACAGGGGGCCGGAACTAATGAAAAACTGTTTTTT	CASGVGQGAGTNEKLFF
14	.	TRBD1	TRBV7-2	TRBJ2-7	TGTGCCAGCAGTTACCGGGACAGCTCCTACGAGCAGTACTTC	CASSYRDSSYEQYF
14	.	.	TRBV5-1	TRBJ1-3	TGCGCCAGCAGCTTGACAGCCTCTGGAAACACCATATATTTT	CASSLTASGNTIYF
12	few	TRBD1	TRBV18	TRBJ2-7	TGTGCCAGCTCACCGGGACAGTACGAGCAGTACTTC	CASSPGQYEQYF
14	.	TRBD1	TRBV10-3	TRBJ1-4	TGTGCCATCAGGCCGGGACAGGGCGAGGAAAAACTGTTTTTT	CAIRPGQGEEKLFF
14	.	.	TRBV6-5	TRBJ1-2	TGTGCCAGCAGGGTCGGAGGGAAGATTAATGGCTACACCTTC	CASRVGGKINGYTF
15	once	TRBD1	TRBV15	TRBJ2-7	TGTGCCACCAGCTCCTTCGACAGGGGGCCCTACGAGCAGTACTTC	CATSSFDRGPYEQYF
15	.	TRBD1	TRBV15	TRBJ2-7	TGTGCCACCAGCAGACAGGGGGTTGCTCTACTCGAGCAGTACTTC	CATSRQGVALLEQYF
14	.	TRBD1	TRBV9	TRBJ1-1	TGTGCCAGCAGCGCACAGGGGAGTCTTGGTGAAGCTTTCTTT	CASSAQGSLGEAFF
13	.	.	TRBV6-6	TRBJ1-4	TGTGCCAGCACAGGGCCAACTAATGAAAAACTGTTTTTT	CASTGPTNEKLFF
14	.	TRBD1	TRBV10-3	TRBJ1-1	TGTGCCATCAGTCAGACAGGGTTGAACACTGAAGCTTTCTTT	CAISQTGLNTEAFF
15	.	.	TRBV25-1	TRBJ1-3	TGTGCCAGCAGTGAACTTGGGGCTGTCGGGAACACCATATATTTT	CASSELGAVGNTIYF
11	.	.	TRBV20-1	TRBJ2-1	TGCAGCGGGGGAACCTACAATGAGCAGTTCTTC	CSGGTYNEQFF
13	.	TRBD1	TRBV27	TRBJ2-7	TGTGCCAGCAGCCGTGACACAGGGGACGAGCAGTACTTC	CASSRDTGDEQYF
13	.	TRBD2	TRBV27	TRBJ2-7	TGTGCCAGCGGTAGCGGGGGGAACTACGAGCAGTACTTC	CASGSGGNYEQYF
12	.	.	TRBV29-1	TRBJ2-7	TGCAGCGTTGAGACAGCCGACTACGAGCAGTACTTC	CSVETADYEQYF
15	.	TRBD1	TRBV5-1	TRBJ2-7	TGCGCCAGCAGCTTGGTTCCGGGACAGGGGCCCGAGCAGTACTTC	CASSLVPGQGPEQYF
15	.	TRBD1	TRBV5-1	TRBJ2-3	TGCGCCAGCAGCTTCCGGACAGGGAGGACAGATACGCAGTATTTT	CASSFRTGRTDTQYF
16	.	.	TRBV11-2	TRBJ2-3	TGTGCCAGCAGCTACCCCCCGATGACTAGCACAGATACGCAGTATTTT	CASSYPPMTSTDTQYF
16	.	.	TRBV27	TRBJ2-2	TGTGCCAGCAGTTTTTGGGCAGGGGACCTGACCGGGGAGCTGTTTTTT	CASSFWAGDLTGELFF
13	.	.	TRBV4-3	TRBJ2-3	TGCGCCAGCAGTGACACCGCAGTAGATACGCAGTATTTT	CASSDTAVDTQYF
15	.	TRBD2	TRBV7-6	TRBJ2-7	TGTGCCAGCAGCACGCTAGCGGGGGGGGCCTACGAGCAGTACTTC	CASSTLAGGAYEQYF
20	.	TRBD1	TRBV7-8	TRBJ2-6	TGTGCCAGCAGCTTACCGGACGGGACAGCTAATCCACCTGGGGCCAACGTCCTGACTTTC	CASSLPDGTANPPGANVLTF
16	.	.	TRBV5-1	TRBJ2-7	TGCGCCAGCAGCTTGGGAACAGTAAGCGCCGGGGAGGAGCAGTACTTC	CASSLGTVSAGEEQYF
14	.	.	TRBV6-4	TRBJ2-1	TGTGCCGTCCCCCAGGCACACTCCTACAATGAGCAGTTCTTC	CAVPQAHSYNEQFF